What follows are 23 T cell receptor beta chains derived from one specimen sequenced in a study of T cell repertoires in cytomegalovirus infection. Their antigens are not known. One entry per CDR3 protein, called by TCRdb with MiXCR from the reads. The sample gives 100,000 to 150,000 distinct CDR3 sequences, 24% of which show up once; 34% is in the top ten. Source material: PBMCs, sequenced either directly or after in vitro stimulation (not recorded which). These TCRs come from a human donor in good health (CMV status not recorded). Some clones in this sample may be carry-over from other donors' samples.

This clonotype was counted many times. This chain uses TRBV12-3 or TRBV12-4 with TRBJ1-6; TRBD1 matches 8 bases. Losses at the gene ends were 2 bases for V and 7 bases for J; bases not matched to a gene: 7. This CDR3 region has 16 residues. DNA of the CDR3: TGTGCCAGCAGTTTATTGAGTCACAGGGGGAATTCACCCCTCCACTTT. Amino acid sequence: CASSLLSHRGNSPLHF.

J is TRBJ2-1 and V is TRBV7-6, with 9 bases fitting TRBD2. CDR1 SGHVS and CDR2 FNYEAQ come from the germline V gene. The CDR3 runs 16 residues. V lost 4 bases to trimming and J lost 5 bases; unmatched junction nucleotides: 9. The CDR3 DNA follows: TGTGCCAGCAGCTACCCATCGGGACTAGCTCACAATGAGCAGTTCTTC. It translates to CASSYPSGLAHNEQFF.

The V call is TRBV28, the J call TRBJ1-2; D is possibly TRBD1 (5 bases). The CDR3 runs to 14 residues. Trimming took off 5 bases at V and 5 bases at J, with 15 bases between the two ends. CDR1 is MDHEN and CDR2 is SYDVKM in the germline V gene. CDR3 sequence: CASSKGKGRYGYTF. CDR3 nucleotide sequence: TGTGCCAGCAGTAAGGGAAAGGGGAGATATGGCTACACCTTC.

The chain carries TRBV4-1 and TRBJ1-2; no definite D call. Trimming took 5 bases from V and 6 from J, leaving 16 bases between them. The CDR3 is 14 amino acids. CDR1 MGHRA and CDR2 YSYEKL come from the germline V gene. The CDR3 bases are TGCGCCAGCAGCGGCGGCCCCCCGGCCGATGGCTACACCTTC. Protein: CASSGGPPADGYTF.

This clonotype came up many times. This chain uses TRBV7-2 with TRBJ2-7; 12 bases agree with TRBD2. Unmatched junction bases numbered 17, after V lost 5 bases and J lost 6 bases. The CDR3 has 18 residues. Germline V gene data show CDR1 as SGHTA and CDR2 as FQGNSA. The DNA for the CDR3 is TGTGCCAGCAGCCCAGGGCTTGGACTAGCGGGAAATCAGGGCGAGCAGTACGTC. Translation: CASSPGLGLAGNQGEQYV.

This clonotype came up many times. The gene calls are TRBV6-5 and TRBJ1-3; no firm D call. V shed 4 bases and J shed 4 bases, with 5 bases lying between them. CDR1 and CDR2 (germline): MNHEY, SVGAGI. The CDR3 runs 12 residues. DNA for the CDR3: TGTGCCAGCAGTTCGGTGGGAAACACCATATATTTT. This encodes CASSSVGNTIYF.

This clonotype occurred a few times. The chain employs TRBV11-2 and TRBJ1-1, with 8 bases lining up with TRBD1. CDR1 and CDR2 from the germline V gene are SGHAT and FQNNGV. CDR3 size: 14 residues. With V trimmed by 5 bases and J by 5 bases, 7 bases remained unmatched. Here the CDR3 DNA reads TGTGCCAGCAGCATCACAGGGGGGGGGACTGAAGCTTTCTTT. It yields the protein CASSITGGGTEAFF.

This clonotype has more than one count but fewer than ten. The CDR3 reads CASRKQGFRDEQFF. Here the CDR3 DNA reads TGTGCCAGCAGGAAACAGGGGTTTAGAGATGAGCAGTTCTTC. This rearrangement joins TRBV6-2 or TRBV6-3 to TRBJ2-1, with 7 positions matching TRBD1. V trimming: 6 bases; J trimming: 8 bases; junction bases outside the gene matches: 10. Germline V gene data show CDR1 as MNHEY and CDR2 as SVGEGT. This CDR3 contains 14 residues.

The V call is TRBV20-1, the J call TRBJ2-1, with D perhaps matching TRBD1 or TRBD2 (5 bases each). The CDR3 has 15 residues. Per the germline V gene, CDR1 is DFQATT and CDR2 is SNEGSKA (reference sequence). V dropped 1 base and J dropped 8 bases, with 18 bases sitting between them. CDR3 residues: CSARALGRAWDEQFF. CDR3 nucleotides: TGCAGTGCTAGAGCCCTGGGGCGGGCTTGGGATGAGCAGTTCTTC.

This clonotype was observed many times. The V gene is TRBV19, the J gene TRBJ1-6; no clear D gene. CDR1 and CDR2 (germline): LNHDA, SQIVND (reference sequence). This CDR3 has 14 amino acids. The V and J ends lost 8 bases and 7 bases respectively, with 15 bases between them. The CDR3 protein is CASGFERENSPLHF. As DNA, the CDR3 is TGTGCCAGTGGATTCGAACGGGAAAATTCACCCCTCCACTTT.

The CDR3 bases are TGTGCCAGCGGGAGGAGGGACAGCATAGTAGCTTTCTTT. Residues: CASGRRDSIVAFF. This chain joins TRBV7-4 and TRBJ1-1, with 7 bases lining up with TRBD1. V was pared by 8 bases and J by 10 bases, with 13 bases of the junction left unmatched. CDR3 size: 13 residues. CDR1 SGHVT and CDR2 SQSDAQ come from the germline V gene.

This clonotype was recorded many times. The rearrangement joins TRBV7-2 to TRBJ2-3, with 9 bases identical to TRBD2. This CDR3 spans 15 amino acids. Trimming removed 2 bases from V and 5 bases from J; junction bases left unmatched: 5. Germline CDR1 and CDR2: SGHTA and FQGNSA. Written as DNA, the CDR3 is TGTGCCAGCAGCTTATCTAGCGGGAACGAAGATACGCAGTATTTT. This translates into CASSLSSGNEDTQYF.

This clonotype was recorded many times. The chain recombines TRBV7-2 with TRBJ2-7; no firm D call. This CDR3 spans 14 amino acids. V was shortened by 5 bases and J by 5 bases, with 16 bases between the two germline ends. Germline V gene lookup returns CDR1 SGHTA and CDR2 FQGNSA. DNA for the CDR3: TGTGCCAGCAGCCCCGGGCAGGCGAATGACGAGCAGTACGTC. Residues: CASSPGQANDEQYV.

This clonotype was observed at least ten times. J is TRBJ1-2 and V is TRBV7-2; perhaps TRBD1 as D (6 bases). The CDR3 spans 17 residues. Germline V gene sequence: CDR1 SGHTA, CDR2 FQGNSA. V shed 1 base and J shed 2 bases, with 17 bases lying between them. CDR3 residues: CASSLDSGAGGNYGYTF. The CDR3 DNA sequence: TGTGCCAGCAGCTTAGATTCGGGGGCCGGCGGCAACTATGGCTACACCTTC.

This clonotype was counted between two and nine times. The chain recombines TRBV6-2 or TRBV6-3 with TRBJ2-7; 9 bases are a match to TRBD2. There are 13 residues in the CDR3. V was pared by 5 bases and J by 5 bases, with 4 bases of the junction left unmatched. Germline V lookup: CDR1 MNHEY, CDR2 SVGEGT. The CDR3 here is CASSAAGGHEQYF. The CDR3 DNA reads as TGTGCCAGCAGTGCTGCGGGAGGGCACGAGCAGTACTTC.

Only a few counts were recorded for this clonotype. The chain links TRBV5-4 to TRBJ2-1; TRBD2 matches at 13 bases. V trimming: 0 bases; J trimming: 6 bases; junction bases outside the gene matches: 0. The germline CDR1 and CDR2 sequences are SGHNT and YYREEE (reference sequence). This CDR3 is built from 15 residues. CDR3 in amino acids: CASSLGLAGGNEQFF. CDR3 nucleotide sequence: TGTGCCAGCAGCTTGGGACTAGCGGGAGGCAATGAGCAGTTCTTC. The full variable domain, rest sourced from reference TRBV5-4 and TRBJ2-1, is ETGVTQSPTHLIKTRGQQVTLRCSSQSGHNTVSWYQQALGQGPQFIFQYYREEENGRGNFPPRFSGLQFPNYSSELNVNALELDDSALYLCASSLGLAGGNEQFFGPGTRLTVL.

Many counts were recorded for this clonotype. The chain joins TRBV7-2 to TRBJ2-3; 8 bases align to TRBD2. Unmatched junction bases numbered 4, after V lost 3 bases and J lost 2 bases. Germline CDR1 SGHTA, CDR2 FQGNSA. The CDR3 totals 15 residues. The CDR3 DNA is TGTGCCAGCAGCTTTTTAGCGGGAAACACAGATACGCAGTATTTT. This translates into CASSFLAGNTDTQYF.

This clonotype was counted a few times. The V call is TRBV6-1, the J call TRBJ1-2; a possible D gene is TRBD1 (5 bases). In germline, CDR1 is MNHNS, CDR2 SASEGT. This CDR3 is built from 13 residues. Trimming removed 7 bases from V and 0 bases from J, with 9 bases in between. CDR3 sequence reads: CASMGGANYGYTF. DNA for the CDR3: TGTGCCAGCATGGGGGGGGCTAACTATGGCTACACCTTC.

This chain links TRBV24-1 with TRBJ1-5; 7 nucleotides align to TRBD1. CDR1 is KGHDR, CDR2 SFDVKD, per germline. Trimming cost V 3 bases and J 0 bases; bases outside gene matches: 4. The CDR3 sequence is 16 residues long. CDR3 residues: CATSDRDRHSNQPQHF. The CDR3 DNA reads as TGTGCCACCAGTGATCGGGACAGACATAGCAATCAGCCCCAGCATTTT.

The chain employs TRBV20-1 and TRBJ1-2, with D maybe TRBD1 (5 bases). V lost 0 bases, J lost 7 bases, and 12 bases lay in between. Germline CDR1 and CDR2: DFQATT and SNEGSKA (reference sequence). This CDR3 has 13 residues. CDR3 in amino acids: CSARDSREAGYTF. The CDR3 bases are TGCAGTGCTAGAGATTCCAGGGAGGCTGGCTACACCTTC.

In DNA, the CDR3 is TGTGCCAGTAGTACCATGACGGAGAACTATGGCTACACCTTC. Translation: CASSTMTENYGYTF. The rearrangement links TRBV19 to TRBJ1-2; D not certain. This CDR3 region has 14 residues. Trimming pared 4 bases from V and 2 bases from J, leaving 11 bases between. CDR1 is LNHDA, CDR2 SQIVND, per germline (reference sequence).

The V call is TRBV20-1, the J call TRBJ2-2; 13 bases are a match to TRBD2. The CDR3 runs 16 residues. CDR1 is DFQATT, CDR2 SNEGSKA, per germline (reference sequence). Germline trimming cut 3 bases from V and 0 bases from J; bases unmatched to any gene: 1. The CDR3 DNA reads as TGCAGTGCTAGCGGACTAGCGGGAGCGAACACCGGGGAGCTGTTTTTT. Its protein product is CSASGLAGANTGELFF.

This chain's CDR3 is CASYGTYYGYTF. The CDR3, as DNA: TGTGCCAGCTACGGCACCTACTATGGCTACACCTTC. The rearrangement links TRBV6-1 to TRBJ1-2; no definite D call. Trimming pared 8 bases from V and 3 bases from J, leaving 10 bases between. The CDR3 is made up of 12 amino acids. Germline values: CDR1 MNHNS, CDR2 SASEGT.